This record covers a single T cell receptor beta chain. Using immunoSEQ multiplex PCR, the repertoire was profiled, and TCRdb retains in-frame clones only, with some absent. The sample carries some 150,000 clones, around 88% recorded once. This sample is part of a study of T cell responses to AZD1222 COVID-19 vaccine. The CDR3 totals 13 residues. Germline V gives CDR1 SGHTA, CDR2 FQGNSA. The ends were cut back, 5 bases at V and 4 bases at J, with 9 bases in the middle. This sequence originates from an adult in good health. The sample was peripheral blood, taken on day 0 of AZD1222 vaccination. V gene TRBV7-2 combines with J gene TRBJ1-5; D unresolved. CDR3 sequence (DNA): TGTGCCAGCAGCGAGCAGGAGAATCAGCCCCAGCATTTT. Translating gives CASSEQENQPQHF.